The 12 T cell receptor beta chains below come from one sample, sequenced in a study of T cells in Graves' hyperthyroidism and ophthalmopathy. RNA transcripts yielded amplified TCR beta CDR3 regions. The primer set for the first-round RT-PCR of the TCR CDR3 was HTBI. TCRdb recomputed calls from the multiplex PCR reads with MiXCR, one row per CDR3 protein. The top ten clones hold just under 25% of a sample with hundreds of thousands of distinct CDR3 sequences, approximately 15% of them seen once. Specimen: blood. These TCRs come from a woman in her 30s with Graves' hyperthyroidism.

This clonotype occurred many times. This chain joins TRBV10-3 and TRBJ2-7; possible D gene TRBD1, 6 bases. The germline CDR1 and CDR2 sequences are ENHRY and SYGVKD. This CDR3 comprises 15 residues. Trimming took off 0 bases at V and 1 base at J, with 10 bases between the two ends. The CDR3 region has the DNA TGTGCCATCAGTGAGTCCAGGGGTGGTTCCTACGAGCAGTACTTC. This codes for CAISESRGGSYEQYF.

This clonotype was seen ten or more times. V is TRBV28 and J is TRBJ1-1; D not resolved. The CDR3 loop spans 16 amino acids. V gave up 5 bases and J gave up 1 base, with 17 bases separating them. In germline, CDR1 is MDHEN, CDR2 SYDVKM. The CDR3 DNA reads TGTGCCAGCAGTCAATCCGGGCCCGTGCAGAACACTGAAGCTTTCTTT. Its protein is CASSQSGPVQNTEAFF.

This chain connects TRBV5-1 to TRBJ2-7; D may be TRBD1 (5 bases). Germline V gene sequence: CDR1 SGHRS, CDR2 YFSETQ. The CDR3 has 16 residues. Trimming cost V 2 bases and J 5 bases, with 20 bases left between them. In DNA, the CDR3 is TGCGCCAGCAGCTTTCCAGTTGGCAGGGTTAACCACGAGCAGTACTTC. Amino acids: CASSFPVGRVNHEQYF. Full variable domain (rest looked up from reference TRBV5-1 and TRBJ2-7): KAGVTQTPRYLIKTRGQQVTLSCSPISGHRSVSWYQQTPGQGLQFLFEYFSETQRNKGNFPGRFSGRQFSNSRSEMNVSTLELGDSALYLCASSFPVGRVNHEQYFGPGTRLTVT.

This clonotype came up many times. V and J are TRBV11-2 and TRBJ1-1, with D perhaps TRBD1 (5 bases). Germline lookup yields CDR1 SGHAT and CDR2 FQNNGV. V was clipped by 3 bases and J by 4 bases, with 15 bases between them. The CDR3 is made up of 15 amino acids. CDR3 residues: CASSLAGRLSTEAFF. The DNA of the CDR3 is TGTGCCAGCAGCTTGGCAGGGCGATTATCCACTGAAGCTTTCTTT.

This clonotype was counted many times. Here the CDR3 reads CATTDSNQQFF. In nucleotides, the CDR3 is TGTGCCACGACTGACAGCAACCAGCAGTTCTTC. The chain recombines TRBV24-1 with TRBJ2-1, with D perhaps matching TRBD1 (5 bases). The length of the CDR3 is 11 residues. V was pared by 10 bases and J by 11 bases, with 14 bases between. Per germline, CDR1 KGHDR and CDR2 SFDVKD.

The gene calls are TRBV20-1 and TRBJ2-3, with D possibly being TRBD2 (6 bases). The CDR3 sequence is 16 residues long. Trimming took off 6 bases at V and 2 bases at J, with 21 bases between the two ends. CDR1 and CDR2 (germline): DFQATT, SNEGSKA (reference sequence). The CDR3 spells CSALPGLPIYTDTQYF. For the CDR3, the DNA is TGCAGTGCACTACCGGGACTCCCTATCTACACAGATACGCAGTATTTT.

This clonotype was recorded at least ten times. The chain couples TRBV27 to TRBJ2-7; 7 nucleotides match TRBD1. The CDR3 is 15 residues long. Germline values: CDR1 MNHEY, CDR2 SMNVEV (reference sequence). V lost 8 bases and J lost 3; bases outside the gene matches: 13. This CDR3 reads CASLRLGQERYEQYF. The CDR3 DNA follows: TGTGCCAGCCTCCGCCTCGGACAGGAGCGCTACGAGCAGTACTTC.

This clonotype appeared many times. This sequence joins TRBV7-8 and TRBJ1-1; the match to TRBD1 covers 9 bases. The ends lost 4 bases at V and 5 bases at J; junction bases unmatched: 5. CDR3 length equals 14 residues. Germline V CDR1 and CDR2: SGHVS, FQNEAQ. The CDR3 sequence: CASSYQTGGTEAFF. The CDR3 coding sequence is TGTGCCAGCAGCTATCAGACAGGGGGGACTGAAGCTTTCTTT.

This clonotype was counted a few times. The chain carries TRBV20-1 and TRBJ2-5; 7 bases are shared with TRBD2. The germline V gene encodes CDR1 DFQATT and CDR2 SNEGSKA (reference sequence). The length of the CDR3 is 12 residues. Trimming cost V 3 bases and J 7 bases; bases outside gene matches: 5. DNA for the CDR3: TGCAGTGCTAGCATTACGGGGGGGACCCAGTACTTC. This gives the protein CSASITGGTQYF.

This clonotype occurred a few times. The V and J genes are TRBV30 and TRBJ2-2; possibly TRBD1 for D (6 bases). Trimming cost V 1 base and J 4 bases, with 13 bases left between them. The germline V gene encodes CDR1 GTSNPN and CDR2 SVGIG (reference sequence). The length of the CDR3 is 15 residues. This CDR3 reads CAWSDRDTRTGELFF. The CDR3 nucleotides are TGTGCCTGGAGTGACCGGGACACCCGCACCGGGGAGCTGTTTTTT.

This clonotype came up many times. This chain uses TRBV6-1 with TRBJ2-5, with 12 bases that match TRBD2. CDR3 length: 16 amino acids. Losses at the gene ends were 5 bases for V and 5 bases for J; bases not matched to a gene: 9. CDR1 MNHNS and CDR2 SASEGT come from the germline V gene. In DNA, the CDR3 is TGTGCCAGCAGTCCCAGACTAGCGGGAGCGGGGGAGACCCAGTACTTC. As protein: CASSPRLAGAGETQYF.

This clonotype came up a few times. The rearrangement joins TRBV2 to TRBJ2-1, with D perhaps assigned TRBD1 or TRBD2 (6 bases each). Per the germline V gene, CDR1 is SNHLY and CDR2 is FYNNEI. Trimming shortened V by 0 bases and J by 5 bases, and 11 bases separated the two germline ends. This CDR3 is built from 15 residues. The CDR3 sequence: CASSEAPGANNEQFF. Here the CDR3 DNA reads TGTGCCAGCAGTGAAGCGCCGGGGGCGAACAATGAGCAGTTCTTC.